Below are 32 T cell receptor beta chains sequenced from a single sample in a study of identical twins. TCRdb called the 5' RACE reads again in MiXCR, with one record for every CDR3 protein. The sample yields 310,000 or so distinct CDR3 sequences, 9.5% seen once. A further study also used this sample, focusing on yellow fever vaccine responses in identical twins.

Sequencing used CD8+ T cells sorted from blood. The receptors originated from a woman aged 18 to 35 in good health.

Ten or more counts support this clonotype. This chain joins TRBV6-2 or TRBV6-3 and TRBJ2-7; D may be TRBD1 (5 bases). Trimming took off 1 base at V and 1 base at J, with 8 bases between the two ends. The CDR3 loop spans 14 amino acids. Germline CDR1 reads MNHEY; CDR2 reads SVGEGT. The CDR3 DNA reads TGTGCCAGCAGTTACTTCGACAGATCCTACGAGCAGTACTTC. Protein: CASSYFDRSYEQYF.

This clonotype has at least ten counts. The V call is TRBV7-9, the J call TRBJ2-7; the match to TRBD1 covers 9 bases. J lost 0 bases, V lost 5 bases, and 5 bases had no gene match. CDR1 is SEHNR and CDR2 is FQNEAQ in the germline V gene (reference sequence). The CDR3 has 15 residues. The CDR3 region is CASSPRDRASYEQYF. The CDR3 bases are TGTGCCAGCAGCCCCCGGGACAGGGCCTCCTACGAGCAGTACTTC.

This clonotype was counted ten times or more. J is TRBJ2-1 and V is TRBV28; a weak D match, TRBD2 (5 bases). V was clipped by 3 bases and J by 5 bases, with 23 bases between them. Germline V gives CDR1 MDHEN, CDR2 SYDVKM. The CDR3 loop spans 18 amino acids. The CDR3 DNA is TGTGCCAGCAGTTTTCCGGGGATCTCTCAGGCGGAAAACAATGAGCAGTTCTTC. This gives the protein CASSFPGISQAENNEQFF.

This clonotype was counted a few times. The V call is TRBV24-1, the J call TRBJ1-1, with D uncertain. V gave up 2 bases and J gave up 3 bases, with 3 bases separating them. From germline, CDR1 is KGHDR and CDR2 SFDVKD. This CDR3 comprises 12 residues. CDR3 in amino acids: CATSDWDTEAFF. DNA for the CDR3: TGTGCCACCAGTGATTGGGACACTGAAGCTTTCTTT.

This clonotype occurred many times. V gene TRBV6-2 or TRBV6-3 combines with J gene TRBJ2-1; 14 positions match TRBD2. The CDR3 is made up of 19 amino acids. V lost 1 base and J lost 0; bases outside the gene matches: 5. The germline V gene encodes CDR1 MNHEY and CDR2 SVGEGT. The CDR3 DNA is TGTGCCAGCAGTTACTGGGGACTAGCGGGAGAGCCCTCCTACAATGAGCAGTTCTTC. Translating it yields CASSYWGLAGEPSYNEQFF.

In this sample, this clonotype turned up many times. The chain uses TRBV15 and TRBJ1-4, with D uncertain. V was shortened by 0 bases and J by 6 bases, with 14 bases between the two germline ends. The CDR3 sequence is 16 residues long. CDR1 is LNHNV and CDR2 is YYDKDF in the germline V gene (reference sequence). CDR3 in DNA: TGTGCCACCAGCAGAGATGGCGGGCGGGGTTATGAAAAACTGTTTTTT. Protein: CATSRDGGRGYEKLFF.

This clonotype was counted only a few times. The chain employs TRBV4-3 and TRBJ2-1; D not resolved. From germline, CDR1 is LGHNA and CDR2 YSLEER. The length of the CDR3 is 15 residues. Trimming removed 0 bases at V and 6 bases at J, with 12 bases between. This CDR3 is CASSQEVLSSNEQFF. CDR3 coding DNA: TGCGCCAGCAGCCAAGAAGTTTTGTCCAGCAATGAGCAGTTCTTC.

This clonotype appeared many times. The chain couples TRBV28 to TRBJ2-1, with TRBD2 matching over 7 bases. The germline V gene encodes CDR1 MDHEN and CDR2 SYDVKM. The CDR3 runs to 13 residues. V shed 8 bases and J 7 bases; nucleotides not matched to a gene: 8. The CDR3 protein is CASRGGVRNEQFF. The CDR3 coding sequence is TGTGCCAGCCGTGGGGGGGTTCGAAATGAGCAGTTCTTC. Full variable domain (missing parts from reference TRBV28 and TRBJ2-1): DVKVTQSSRYLVKRTGEKVFLECVQDMDHENMFWYRQDPGLGLRLIYFSYDVKMKEKGDIPEGYSVSREKKERFSLILESASTNQTSMYLCASRGGVRNEQFFGPGTRLTVL.

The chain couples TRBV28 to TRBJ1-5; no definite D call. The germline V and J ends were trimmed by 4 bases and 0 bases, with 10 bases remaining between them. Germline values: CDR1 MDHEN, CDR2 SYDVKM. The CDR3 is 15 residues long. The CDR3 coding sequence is TGTGCCAGCAGTTCCAGGCTAGATAGCAATCAGCCCCAGCATTTT. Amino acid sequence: CASSSRLDSNQPQHF.

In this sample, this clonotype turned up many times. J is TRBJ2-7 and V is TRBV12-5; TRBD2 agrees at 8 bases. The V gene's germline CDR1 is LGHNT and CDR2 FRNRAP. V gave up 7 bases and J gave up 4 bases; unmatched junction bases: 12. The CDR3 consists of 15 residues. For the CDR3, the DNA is TGTGCTAGTGCCGACCCGGCTAGCGGGCGGTACGAGCAGTACTTC. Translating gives CASADPASGRYEQYF.

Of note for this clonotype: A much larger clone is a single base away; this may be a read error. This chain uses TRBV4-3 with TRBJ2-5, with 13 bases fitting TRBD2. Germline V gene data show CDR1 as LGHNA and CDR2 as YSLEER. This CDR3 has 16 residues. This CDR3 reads CASSLGLAGVGENQYF. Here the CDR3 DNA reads TGCGCCAGCAGCCTTGGACTAGCGGGAGTCGGAGAGAACCAGTACTTC.

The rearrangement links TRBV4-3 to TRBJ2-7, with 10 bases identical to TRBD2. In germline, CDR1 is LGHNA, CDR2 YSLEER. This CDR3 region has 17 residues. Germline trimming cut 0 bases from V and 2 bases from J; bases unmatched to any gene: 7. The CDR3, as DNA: TGCGCCAGCAGCCAAGATAGGTCGCTAGCGGGAGCCTACGAGCAGTACTTC. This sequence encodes CASSQDRSLAGAYEQYF.

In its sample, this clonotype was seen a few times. CDR3 loop: CASSLTALLNEQFF. CDR3 nucleotide sequence: TGTGCCAGCAGTTTAACGGCGCTCCTCAATGAGCAGTTCTTC. The V and J genes are TRBV27 and TRBJ2-1; D call uncertain. The length of the CDR3 is 14 residues. Trimming removed 2 bases from V and 6 bases from J, with 11 bases in between. Per germline, CDR1 MNHEY and CDR2 SMNVEV (reference sequence).

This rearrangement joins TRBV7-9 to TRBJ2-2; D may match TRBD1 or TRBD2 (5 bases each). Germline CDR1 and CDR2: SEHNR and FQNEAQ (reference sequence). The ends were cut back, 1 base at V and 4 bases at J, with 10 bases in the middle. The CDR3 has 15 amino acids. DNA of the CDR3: TGTGCCAGCAGCTTAGATGAAGGGACCACCGGGGAGCTGTTTTTT. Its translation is CASSLDEGTTGELFF. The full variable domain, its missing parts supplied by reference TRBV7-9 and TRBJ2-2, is DTGVSQNPRHKITKRGQNVTFRCDPISEHNRLYWYRQTLGQGPEFLTYFQNEAQLEKSRLLSDRFSAERPKGSFSTLEIQRTEQGDSAMYLCASSLDEGTTGELFFGEGSRLTVL.

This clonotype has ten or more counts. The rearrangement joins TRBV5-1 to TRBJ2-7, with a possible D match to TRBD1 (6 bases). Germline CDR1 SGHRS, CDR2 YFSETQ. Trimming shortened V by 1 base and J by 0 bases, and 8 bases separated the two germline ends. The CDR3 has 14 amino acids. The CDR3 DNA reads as TGCGCCAGCAGCTTGAGGGACAACTCCTACGAGCAGTACTTC. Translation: CASSLRDNSYEQYF.

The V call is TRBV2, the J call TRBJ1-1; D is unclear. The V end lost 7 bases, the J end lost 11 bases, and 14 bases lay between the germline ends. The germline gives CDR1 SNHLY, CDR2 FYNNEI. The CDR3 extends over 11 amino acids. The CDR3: CASTVDLWAFF. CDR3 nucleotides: TGTGCCAGCACTGTAGACTTGTGGGCTTTCTTT.

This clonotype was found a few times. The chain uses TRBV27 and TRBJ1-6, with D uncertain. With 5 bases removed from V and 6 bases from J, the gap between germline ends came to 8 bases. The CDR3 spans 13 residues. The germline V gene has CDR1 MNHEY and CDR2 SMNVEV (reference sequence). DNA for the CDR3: TGTGCCAGCAGTCCCAATTTTAATTCACCCCTCCACTTT. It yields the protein CASSPNFNSPLHF.

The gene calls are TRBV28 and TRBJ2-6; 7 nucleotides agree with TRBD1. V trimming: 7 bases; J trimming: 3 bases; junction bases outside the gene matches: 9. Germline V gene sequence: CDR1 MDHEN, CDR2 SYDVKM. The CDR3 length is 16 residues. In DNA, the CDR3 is TGTGCCAGCACCGTTGCGAGGGGGCTTGGGGCCAACGTCCTGACTTTC. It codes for CASTVARGLGANVLTF. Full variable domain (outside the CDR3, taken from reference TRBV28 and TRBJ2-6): DVKVTQSSRYLVKRTGEKVFLECVQDMDHENMFWYRQDPGLGLRLIYFSYDVKMKEKGDIPEGYSVSREKKERFSLILESASTNQTSMYLCASTVARGLGANVLTFGAGSRLTVL.

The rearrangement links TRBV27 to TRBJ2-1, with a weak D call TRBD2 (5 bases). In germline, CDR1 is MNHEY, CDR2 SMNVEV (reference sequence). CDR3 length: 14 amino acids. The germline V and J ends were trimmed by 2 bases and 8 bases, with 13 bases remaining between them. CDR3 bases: TGTGCCAGCAGTTTACGAGGACTGACCGATGAGCAGTTCTTC. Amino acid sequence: CASSLRGLTDEQFF.

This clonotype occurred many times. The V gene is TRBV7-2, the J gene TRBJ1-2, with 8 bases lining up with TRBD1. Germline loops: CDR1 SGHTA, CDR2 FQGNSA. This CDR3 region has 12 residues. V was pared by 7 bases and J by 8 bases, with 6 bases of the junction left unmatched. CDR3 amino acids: CASIARQGGYTF. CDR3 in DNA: TGTGCCAGCATCGCCAGACAGGGGGGCTACACCTTC. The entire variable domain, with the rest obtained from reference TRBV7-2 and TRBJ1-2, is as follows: GAGVSQSPSNKVTEKGKDVELRCDPISGHTALYWYRQSLGQGLEFLIYFQGNSAPDKSGLPSDRFSAERTGGSVSTLTIQRTQQEDSAVYLCASIARQGGYTFGSGTRLTVV.

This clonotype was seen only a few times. The CDR3 sequence is CSVEDGTGGGDTQYF. CDR3 DNA: TGCAGCGTTGAAGATGGGACAGGCGGGGGGGATACGCAGTATTTT. The V gene is TRBV29-1, the J gene TRBJ2-3; D possibly uses TRBD1 or TRBD2 (8 bases each). V shed 0 bases and J shed 6 bases, with 16 bases lying between them. The germline V gene has CDR1 SQVTM and CDR2 ANQGSEA. This CDR3 has 15 amino acids.

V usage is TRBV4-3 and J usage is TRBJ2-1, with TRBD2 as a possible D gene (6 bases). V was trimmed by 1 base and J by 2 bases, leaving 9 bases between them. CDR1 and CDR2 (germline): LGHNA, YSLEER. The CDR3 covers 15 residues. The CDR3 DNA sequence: TGCGCCAGCAGCCAAGGTAGGGAGGCCTACAATGAGCAGTTCTTC. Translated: CASSQGREAYNEQFF.

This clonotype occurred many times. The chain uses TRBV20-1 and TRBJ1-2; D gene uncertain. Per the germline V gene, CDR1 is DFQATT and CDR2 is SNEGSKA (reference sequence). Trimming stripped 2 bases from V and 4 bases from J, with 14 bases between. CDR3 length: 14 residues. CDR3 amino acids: CSARPTGEPYGYTF. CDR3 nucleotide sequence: TGCAGTGCTAGACCAACCGGGGAACCCTATGGCTACACCTTC.

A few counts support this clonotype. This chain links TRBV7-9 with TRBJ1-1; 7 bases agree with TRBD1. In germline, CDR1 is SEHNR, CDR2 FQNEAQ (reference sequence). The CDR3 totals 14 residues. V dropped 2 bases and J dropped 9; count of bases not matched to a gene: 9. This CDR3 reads CASSLRDQGGKAFF. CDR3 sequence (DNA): TGTGCCAGCAGCTTAAGAGACCAGGGGGGTAAAGCTTTCTTT.

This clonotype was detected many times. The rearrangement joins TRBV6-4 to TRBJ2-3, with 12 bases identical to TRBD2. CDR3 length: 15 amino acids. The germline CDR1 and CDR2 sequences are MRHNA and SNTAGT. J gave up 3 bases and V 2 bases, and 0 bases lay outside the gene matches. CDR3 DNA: TGTGCCAGCAGTGACACTAGCGGGGGGACAGATACGCAGTATTTT. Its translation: CASSDTSGGTDTQYF.

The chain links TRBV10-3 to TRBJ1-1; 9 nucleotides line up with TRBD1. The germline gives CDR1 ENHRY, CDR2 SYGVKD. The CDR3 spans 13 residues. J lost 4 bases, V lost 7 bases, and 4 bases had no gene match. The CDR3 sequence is CAIMGTGSTEAFF. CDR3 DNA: TGTGCCATCATGGGGACAGGGAGCACTGAAGCTTTCTTT.

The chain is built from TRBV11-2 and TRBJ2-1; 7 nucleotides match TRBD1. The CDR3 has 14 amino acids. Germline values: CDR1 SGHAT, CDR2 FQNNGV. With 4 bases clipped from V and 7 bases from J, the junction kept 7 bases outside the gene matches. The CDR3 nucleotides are TGTGCCAGCAGCTCAACAGGGGCGTGGAATGAGCAGTTCTTC. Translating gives CASSSTGAWNEQFF.

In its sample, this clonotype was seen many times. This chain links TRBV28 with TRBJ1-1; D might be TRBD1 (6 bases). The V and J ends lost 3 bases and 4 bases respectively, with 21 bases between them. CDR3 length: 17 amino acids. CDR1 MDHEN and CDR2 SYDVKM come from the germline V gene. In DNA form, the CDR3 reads TGTGCCAGCAGTTTTCGTGCCGCGTGGGGGCGGAGCACTGAAGCTTTCTTT. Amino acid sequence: CASSFRAAWGRSTEAFF.

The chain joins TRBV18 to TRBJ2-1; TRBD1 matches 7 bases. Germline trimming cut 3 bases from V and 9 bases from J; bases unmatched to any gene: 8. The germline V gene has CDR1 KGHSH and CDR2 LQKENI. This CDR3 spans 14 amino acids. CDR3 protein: CASSPGQRTGEQFF. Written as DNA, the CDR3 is TGTGCCAGCTCACCGGGACAGCGGACGGGTGAGCAGTTCTTC.

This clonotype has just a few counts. The CDR3 DNA reads as TGTGCCAGCAGTGACGGCGAGGGGCACACGCAGTTCTTC. Protein: CASSDGEGHTQFF. V is TRBV6-4 and J is TRBJ2-1; TRBD1 or TRBD2 may be the D gene (5 bases each). CDR3 length: 13 residues. The germline V gene has CDR1 MRHNA and CDR2 SNTAGT. The V gene lost 2 bases and the J gene lost 12 bases, with 14 bases spanning the gap.

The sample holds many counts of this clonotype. The DNA for the CDR3 is TGTGCCAGCAGCCTCCCTTGGGGCTCCCAAGAGACCCAGTACTTC. Protein sequence: CASSLPWGSQETQYF. This chain joins TRBV7-9 and TRBJ2-5; perhaps TRBD1 as D (5 bases). CDR3 size: 15 residues. Germline V gene data show CDR1 as SEHNR and CDR2 as FQNEAQ (reference sequence). V lost 5 bases to trimming and J lost 1 base, with 14 bases between them.

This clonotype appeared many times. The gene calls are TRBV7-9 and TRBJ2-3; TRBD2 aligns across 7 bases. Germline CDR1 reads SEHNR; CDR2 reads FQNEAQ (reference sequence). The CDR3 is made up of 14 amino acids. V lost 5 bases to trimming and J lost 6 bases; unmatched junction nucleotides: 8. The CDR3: CASSGGTTRDTQYF. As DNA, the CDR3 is TGTGCCAGCAGCGGCGGGACTACCCGCGATACGCAGTATTTT.